This record covers a single T cell receptor beta chain. This sample is part of a study of T-cell memory formation after mild COVID-19. Germline CDR1 and CDR2: DFQATT and SNEGSKA (reference sequence). Trimming cost V 3 bases and J 2 bases, with 15 bases left between them. This CDR3 comprises 15 residues. A single record per CDR3 protein comes from TCRdb applying MiXCR to the 5' RACE reads. The data contain some 600,000 distinct CDR3 sequences, around 16% of them singletons. Sequencing input: PBMCs or a T cell subset sorted from them (not recorded which). The receptor comes from an adult woman who had mild COVID-19 (a few samples of this study predate the infection). Cell type and time point are not known. V gene TRBV20-1 combines with J gene TRBJ2-3, with TRBD2 as a possible D gene (6 bases). The CDR3 nucleotides read TGCAGTGCTAGTCCCGGGACTCTAGCCACAGATACGCAGTATTTT. Encoded protein: CSASPGTLATDTQYF.